This T cell receptor beta chain comes out of a study of graft-versus-host responses after intestinal transplantation. For the study at large: Anti-thymocyte globulin was used for induction in all recipients, who then took tacrolimus and steroids for approximately three years.

Regarding this clone: Its antigen is currently unknown.

Data came from immunoSEQ multiplex PCR; TCRdb stores just in-frame clones and leaves some out. The table records some 90,000 clones, roughly 80% of them present only once. Findings and limits, study-wide: Peak circulating GvH clone levels were associated with early post-transplant HvG declines. Marrow from the recipient contained GvH clones, some of which had appeared first in ileum or blood.

The germline CDR1 and CDR2 sequences are SGHRS and YFSETQ. J lost 0 bases, V lost 1 base, and 1 base had no gene match. The CDR3 is 14 residues long. This TCR was recovered from a human donor who received an intestinal transplant. Sequenced here: unstimulated CD4+ T cells sorted from spleen or lymph node cells, sampled before intestinal transplant. The chain links TRBV5-1 to TRBJ2-7; 7 bases are shared with TRBD1. CDR3 residues: CASSLSGGSYEQYF. In nucleotides, the CDR3 is TGCGCCAGCAGCTTGTCAGGGGGCTCCTACGAGCAGTACTTC.